One T cell receptor beta chain is described in this entry. What it binds is unknown. Treatment denoted: 15 to 20 received Ad26.COV2.S at low or high dose, single or two shots; 5 received placebo; per-sample allocation not given. It was on day 63 after the first vaccine or placebo injection that samples were taken. These data are taken from a study of Ad26.COV2.S vaccination and SARS-CoV-2 variants. The V and J ends lost 4 bases and 3 bases respectively, with 9 bases between them. This CDR3 has 13 residues. Germline-derived CDR1 and CDR2 are SNHLY and FYNNEI. Study-level points and caveats: Possible underestimation of total T cell responses by the TCR breadth and depth analyses was noted.

Here immunoSEQ multiplex PCR was the method, and the copy in TCRdb shows in-frame clones only, minus some. The sample shows a few hundred thousand clones, roughly 85% of them seen only once. The source of this sequence is a person between 18 and 59 years old who received the Ad26.COV2.S COVID-19 vaccine or a placebo. This chain links TRBV2 with TRBJ1-1; D is ambiguous. The source was peripheral blood, collected in a trial of Ad26.COV2.S vaccine versus placebo. CDR3 protein: CASSGRADTEAFF. In nucleotides, the CDR3 is TGTGCCAGCAGTGGCCGGGCCGACACTGAAGCTTTCTTT.